The 14 T cell receptor beta chains in this list originate from one sample, sequenced in a study of blood T cell repertoires in COVID-19. The method was immunoSEQ multiplex PCR; TCRdb's version includes in-frame clones alone and lacks a portion of them. The data show fewer than 150,000 clones, roughly 80% seen once. Sequenced: peripheral blood. The receptor set was obtained from an elderly woman in a cohort sampled during active or convalescent COVID-19.

This clone occurred once. The chain couples TRBV4-2 to TRBJ2-2, with 9 nucleotides matching TRBD2. The junction had 6 bases not matched to a gene; V was cut back by 3 bases and J by 1 base. The CDR3 is 17 residues long. Germline V gene lookup returns CDR1 LGHNA and CDR2 YNFKEQ. CDR3 DNA sequence: TGTGCCAGCAGCCACCCCAGCGGGGGGCTGAACACCGGGGAGCTGTTTTTT. Amino acid sequence: CASSHPSGGLNTGELFF.

V and J are TRBV5-1 and TRBJ2-2, with D possibly being TRBD1 (5 bases). This CDR3 has 14 residues. Trimming removed 5 bases from V and 3 bases from J, with 11 bases in between. Per germline, CDR1 SGHRS and CDR2 YFSETQ. CDR3 region: CASRPRQYTGELFF. In nucleotides, the CDR3 is TGCGCCAGCAGACCAAGACAGTACACCGGGGAGCTGTTTTTT.

This clone was seen more than once but under ten times. The rearrangement links TRBV7-8 to TRBJ2-7, with D perhaps matching TRBD2 (6 bases). The germline CDR1 and CDR2 sequences are SGHVS and FQNEAQ. Trimming cost V 3 bases and J 2 bases, with 14 bases left between them. The CDR3 consists of 15 residues. In nucleotides, the CDR3 is TGTGCCAGCAGCTTTCGCACAGGAGGGCCCTACGAGCAGTACTTC. It codes for CASSFRTGGPYEQYF.

The chain links TRBV7-9 to TRBJ2-7, with 7 bases matching TRBD2. V was clipped by 5 bases and J by 5 bases; unmatched bases: 12. The CDR3 extends over 15 amino acids. Germline CDR1 is SEHNR and CDR2 is FQNEAQ (reference sequence). CDR3 amino acids: CASSGPRGLDHEQYF. In DNA form, the CDR3 reads TGTGCCAGCAGCGGACCGCGGGGGTTAGATCACGAGCAGTACTTC. The full variable domain, rest sourced from reference TRBV7-9 and TRBJ2-7, is DTGVSQNPRHKITKRGQNVTFRCDPISEHNRLYWYRQTLGQGPEFLTYFQNEAQLEKSRLLSDRFSAERPKGSFSTLEIQRTEQGDSAMYLCASSGPRGLDHEQYFGPGTRLTVT.

The rearrangement joins TRBV2 to TRBJ1-4; tentative D call: TRBD1 (6 bases). The CDR3 has 11 amino acids. Germline V gives CDR1 SNHLY, CDR2 FYNNEI. V was trimmed by 6 bases and J by 7 bases, leaving 6 bases between them. The CDR3 nucleotides read TGTGCCAGCAGGGGGGCTGAAAAACTGTTTTTT. Translating gives CASRGAEKLFF.

The chain is built from TRBV28 and TRBJ1-5; TRBD1 is a possible D gene (5 bases). Trimming removed 9 bases from V and 10 bases from J, with 16 bases in between. Germline V CDR1 and CDR2: MDHEN, SYDVKM. The CDR3 loop spans 12 amino acids. The CDR3 DNA is TGTGCCAGTACTTCTACGGGGGGTCCCCAGCATTTT. Encoded protein: CASTSTGGPQHF.

This chain joins TRBV3-1 (or the pseudogene TRBV3-2) and TRBJ1-1; D possibly corresponds to TRBD1 (5 bases). Looked up from germline, CDR1 is LGHDT and CDR2 is YNNKEL (reference sequence). V shed 4 bases and J shed 6 bases, with 12 bases lying between them. This CDR3 contains 13 residues. The chain's CDR3 is CASSPEAGAEAFF. DNA for the CDR3: TGTGCCAGCAGCCCGGAAGCGGGGGCTGAAGCTTTCTTT.

The chain combines TRBV4-1 with TRBJ2-1; possible D gene TRBD2, 7 bases. Germline loops: CDR1 MGHRA, CDR2 YSYEKL. CDR3 length equals 16 residues. V was pared by 4 bases and J by 4 bases, with 17 bases between. The CDR3 sequence is CASSPRGTGGYNEQFF. In DNA, the CDR3 is TGCGCCAGCAGCCCGAGGGGGACGGGGGGTTACAATGAGCAGTTCTTC.

This clone was detected only once. The gene calls are TRBV9 and TRBJ1-5; D might be TRBD1 (6 bases). V lost 3 bases to trimming and J lost 3 bases, with 16 bases between them. This CDR3 has 16 amino acids. Germline CDR1 SGDLS, CDR2 YYNGEE. CDR3 protein: CASSGTGSLLNQPQHF. DNA for the CDR3: TGTGCCAGCAGCGGAACAGGGTCTTTACTCAATCAGCCCCAGCATTTT.

The chain has TRBV5-1 and TRBJ1-1, with a weak D call TRBD1 (5 bases). Trimming shortened V by 0 bases and J by 4 bases, and 7 bases separated the two germline ends. The CDR3 sequence is 13 residues long. Germline loops: CDR1 SGHRS, CDR2 YFSETQ. CDR3 region: CASSLEGRTEAFF. The CDR3 DNA follows: TGCGCCAGCAGCTTGGAGGGGCGCACTGAAGCTTTCTTT.

This chain joins TRBV2 and TRBJ2-3, with 16 bases matching TRBD2. The length of the CDR3 is 15 residues. Germline V gives CDR1 SNHLY, CDR2 FYNNEI. V lost 5 bases to trimming and J lost 9 bases; unmatched junction nucleotides: 5. The CDR3 region has the DNA TGTGCCAGCAGTCCAGGGACTAGCGGGGGGGCAACGCAGTATTTT. Translation gives CASSPGTSGGATQYF.

Concerning this clone itself: At one of its ends the junction is not consistent with the germline gene, which may arise from a read error. The CDR3 coding sequence is TGTGCCACCAGGACAGCCCCCGGCTGCACCTTC. Translation gives CATRTAPGCTF. The chain carries TRBV24-1 and TRBJ1-2; possibly TRBD1 for D (5 bases). CDR3 length equals 11 residues. Germline V lookup: CDR1 KGHDR, CDR2 SFDVKD.

The chain joins TRBV22-1 to TRBJ2-7; the listed D gene, TRBD1, was not tested against the DNA. TRBV22-1 constitutes a pseudogene. The length of the CDR3 is 19 residues. The CDR3 loop reads CPGSAPTTTGGLISYEQYV. CDR3 coding DNA: TGTCCTGGGAGCGCACCTACCACGACAGGGGGACTTATCTCCTACGAGCAGTACGTC.

This sequence joins TRBV6-2 or TRBV6-3 and TRBJ1-2; 8 bases fit TRBD1. Losses at the gene ends were 0 bases for V and 4 bases for J; bases not matched to a gene: 19. The CDR3 is made up of 20 amino acids. Looked up from germline, CDR1 is MNHEY and CDR2 is SVGEGT. CDR3 sequence (DNA): TGTGCCAGCAGTTACTCCGTTCAGGACAGGGTACCAAATGCTGGCTATGGCTACACCTTC. Its translation is CASSYSVQDRVPNAGYGYTF.